These 22 T cell receptor beta chains share one sample of origin, sequenced in a study of CD4 T cells in relation to SARS-CoV-2 and coronaviruses (dated by TCRdb to the early 2020s). The library was generated by the immunoSEQ multiplex PCR assay. Entries here come from immuneACCESS through TCRdb and include only in-frame sequences with V and J called. Some clones fail to appear in such tables; in the studies checked, an unresolved V gene covers under half of the shortfall, and the cause of the remainder is unknown. Present in this sample are over 25,000 clones, 60% to 85% of which were seen just once. Roughly 22% of the sample is taken by the ten largest. CD4+ T cells from unexposed donors were collected before the COVID-19 pandemic (2011-2018). After approximately eleven days of culture, CD4+ T cells were isolated with the EasySep CD4+ T cell isolation kit. These receptors' targets are unknown. Material for sequencing was CD4+ T cells from PBMCs, cultured in vitro. These receptors all stem from a human donor in good health.

The rearrangement uses TRBV28 and TRBJ1-6, with a tentative D call TRBD1 (5 bases). Germline V gene data show CDR1 as MDHEN and CDR2 as SYDVKM. Trimming cost V 5 bases and J 3 bases, with 14 bases left between them. CDR3 length equals 16 residues. The CDR3 sequence is CASSPNWGLYNSPLHF. The DNA for the CDR3 is TGTGCCAGCAGTCCTAACTGGGGCCTCTATAATTCACCCCTCCACTTT. Full variable domain (remainder filled in from reference TRBV28 and TRBJ1-6): DVKVTQSSRYLVKRTGEKVFLECVQDMDHENMFWYRQDPGLGLRLIYFSYDVKMKEKGDIPEGYSVSREKKERFSLILESASTNQTSMYLCASSPNWGLYNSPLHFGNGTRLTVT.

This chain links TRBV12-5 with TRBJ2-3, with D possibly matching TRBD2 (6 bases). The V end was cut by 5 bases, the J end by 4 bases, with 16 bases between. Germline V gene sequence: CDR1 LGHNT, CDR2 FRNRAP. The CDR3 loop spans 15 amino acids. CDR3 sequence reads: CASGQGDSTADTQYF. The CDR3 coding sequence is TGTGCTAGTGGTCAAGGGGACTCCACGGCAGATACGCAGTATTTT.

This clone was counted only a few times. This chain connects TRBV5-6 to TRBJ1-1; no reliable D call. CDR3 length equals 15 residues. CDR1 and CDR2 from the germline V gene are SGHDT and YYEEEE. V was shortened by 0 bases and J by 0 bases, with 9 bases between the two germline ends. The CDR3 DNA follows: TGTGCCAGCAGCTTGGGGGGTAGGCTGAACACTGAAGCTTTCTTT. It translates to CASSLGGRLNTEAFF.

This clone was observed a handful of times. V gene TRBV7-8 combines with J gene TRBJ2-7; D is undetermined. This CDR3 has 16 residues. V lost 4 bases to trimming and J lost 0 bases, with 16 bases between them. Germline CDR1 SGHVS, CDR2 FQNEAQ. Here the CDR3 DNA reads TGTGCCAGCAGCTCCTGGTCGAGCTCGAGCTCCTACGAGCAGTACTTC. Amino acid sequence: CASSSWSSSSSYEQYF.

This chain connects TRBV5-6 to TRBJ1-2; D remains unclear. There are 13 residues in the CDR3. V lost 0 bases and J 5 bases, leaving 8 bases between the germline ends. Germline CDR1 is SGHDT and CDR2 is YYEEEE. The CDR3 is CASSLEGGYGYTF. For the CDR3, the DNA is TGTGCCAGCAGCTTGGAGGGAGGTTATGGCTACACCTTC.

This clone has a single count. V and J are TRBV6-5 and TRBJ2-7; D gene ambiguous. V was clipped by 7 bases and J by 5 bases, with 21 bases between them. In germline, CDR1 is MNHEY, CDR2 SVGAGI. This CDR3 region has 15 residues. CDR3 DNA sequence: TGTGCCAGCACCTCTGTTGTGCCAAGGATCCACGAGCAGTACTTC. Translated: CASTSVVPRIHEQYF.

V gene TRBV4-1 combines with J gene TRBJ2-7, with D unresolved. Germline assignment: CDR1 MGHRA and CDR2 YSYEKL. CDR3 length equals 12 residues. Trimming removed 0 bases from V and 6 bases from J, with 6 bases in between. The CDR3: CASSQDRGEQYF. The CDR3 nucleotides are TGCGCCAGCAGCCAAGATCGCGGCGAGCAGTACTTC.

This clone was counted only a few times. The V call is TRBV9, the J call TRBJ2-7; D is tentatively TRBD1 or TRBD2 (5 bases each). The length of the CDR3 is 15 residues. With 0 bases removed from V and 3 bases from J, the gap between germline ends came to 13 bases. Per the germline V gene, CDR1 is SGDLS and CDR2 is YYNGEE. Here the CDR3 DNA reads TGTGCCAGCAGCGTAGGGGGGAATTTAGGCTACGAGCAGTACTTC. It specifies CASSVGGNLGYEQYF.

The chain combines TRBV4-3 with TRBJ2-3; weak D call: TRBD2 (6 bases). Trimming removed 0 bases from V and 0 bases from J, with 7 bases in between. The germline V gene encodes CDR1 LGHNA and CDR2 YSLEER. The CDR3 covers 15 residues. The CDR3 reads CASSQDGRSTDTQYF. The CDR3 region has the DNA TGCGCCAGCAGCCAAGACGGGAGAAGCACAGATACGCAGTATTTT.

The chain is built from TRBV7-9 and TRBJ2-4, with D perhaps TRBD2 (5 bases). Trimming removed 2 bases at V and 9 bases at J, with 11 bases between. Germline CDR1 is SEHNR and CDR2 is FQNEAQ (reference sequence). The CDR3 totals 13 residues. CDR3 in DNA: TGTGCCAGCAGCTTAAGAGGTGCGGGCATTCAGTACTTC. As protein: CASSLRGAGIQYF.

The rearrangement links TRBV4-2 to TRBJ2-2, with 9 bases matching TRBD2. Germline values: CDR1 LGHNA, CDR2 YNFKEQ. The CDR3 contains 17 residues. V lost 3 bases, J lost 4 bases, and 9 bases stayed unmatched. CDR3 sequence reads: CASSQGWREGATGELFF. The DNA of the CDR3 is TGTGCCAGCAGCCAGGGGTGGCGGGAGGGGGCCACCGGGGAGCTGTTTTTT.

This chain links TRBV6-2 or TRBV6-3 with TRBJ2-3, with D possibly called TRBD1 or TRBD2 (5 bases each). V shed 2 bases and J shed 2 bases, with 11 bases lying between them. Germline V gene lookup returns CDR1 MNHEY and CDR2 SVGEGT. The CDR3 runs to 15 residues. The CDR3: CASSYGGDTTDTQYF. DNA for the CDR3: TGTGCCAGCAGTTACGGGGGTGACACCACAGATACGCAGTATTTT.

The chain employs TRBV7-6 and TRBJ2-1; 7 bases are shared with TRBD2. This CDR3 spans 18 amino acids. Trimming removed 4 bases from V and 8 bases from J; junction bases left unmatched: 20. CDR1 SGHVS and CDR2 FNYEAQ come from the germline V gene. CDR3 DNA: TGTGCCAGCAGCTCAAAAGAGGCGGGAGATGAAATCCTCTATGAGCAGTTCTTC. This gives the protein CASSSKEAGDEILYEQFF.

This clone was recorded a few times. The V call is TRBV6-5, the J call TRBJ2-7; 8 bases agree with TRBD2. CDR3 length: 15 amino acids. The germline V gene encodes CDR1 MNHEY and CDR2 SVGAGI. V trimming: 4 bases; J trimming: 2 bases; junction bases outside the gene matches: 7. CDR3 DNA sequence: TGTGCCAGCAGTTCCAACGCGGGGGGCCCCTACGAGCAGTACTTC. Protein product: CASSSNAGGPYEQYF.

This chain connects TRBV2 to TRBJ1-2; 9 nucleotides agree with TRBD1. This CDR3 has 12 residues. Germline assignment: CDR1 SNHLY and CDR2 FYNNEI. Trimming removed 10 bases from V and 7 bases from J; junction bases left unmatched: 7. The CDR3 region is CANHRTGVGYTF. The CDR3, as DNA: TGTGCCAATCACCGGACAGGGGTTGGCTACACCTTC.

V usage is TRBV5-8 and J usage is TRBJ1-1; 8 bases match TRBD1. With V trimmed by 0 bases and J by 0 bases, 7 bases remained unmatched. Germline-derived CDR1 and CDR2 are SGHTS and YDEGEE. This CDR3 spans 17 amino acids. CDR3 in amino acids: CASSLDRGTTMNTEAFF. The CDR3 coding sequence is TGTGCCAGCAGCTTGGACAGGGGGACGACCATGAACACTGAAGCTTTCTTT.

The rearrangement uses TRBV29-1 and TRBJ1-6, with D perhaps matching TRBD1 (5 bases). V was clipped by 4 bases and J by 4 bases, with 8 bases between them. CDR3 length: 13 residues. In germline, CDR1 is SQVTM, CDR2 ANQGSEA. CDR3 bases: TGCAGCGTTGGGGGGGGATATAATTCACCCCTCCACTTT. Its translation is CSVGGGYNSPLHF. The variable domain in full, completed from reference TRBV29-1 and TRBJ1-6, reads SAVISQKPSRDICQRGTSLTIQCQVDSQVTMMFWYRQQPGQSLTLIATANQGSEATYESGFVIDKFPISRPNLTFSTLTVSNMSPEDSSIYLCSVGGGYNSPLHFGNGTRLTVT.

This clone was recorded once. This chain connects TRBV29-1 to TRBJ2-7; D possibly corresponds to TRBD1 (5 bases). V dropped 2 bases and J dropped 2 bases, with 7 bases sitting between them. This CDR3 spans 12 amino acids. Germline assignment: CDR1 SQVTM and CDR2 ANQGSEA. Here the CDR3 reads CSVEQGPYEQYF. Written as DNA, the CDR3 is TGCAGCGTTGAACAGGGTCCCTACGAGCAGTACTTC.

The chain carries TRBV3-1 (or the pseudogene TRBV3-2) and TRBJ2-3, with D hard to call. Germline CDR1 and CDR2: LGHDT and YNNKEL (reference sequence). The V and J ends lost 4 bases and 4 bases respectively, with 12 bases between them. This CDR3 is 14 amino acids long. CDR3 region: CASSPGAGADTQYF. Written as DNA, the CDR3 is TGTGCCAGCAGCCCAGGCGCCGGCGCAGATACGCAGTATTTT.

The chain has TRBV25-1 and TRBJ2-4; no definite D call. The CDR3 covers 10 residues. The V and J ends lost 8 bases and 5 bases respectively, with 4 bases between them. The germline CDR1 and CDR2 sequences are MGHDK and SYGVNS. The CDR3 nucleotides are TGTGCCAGCGGCGAAAACATTCAGTACTTC. The encoded protein is CASGENIQYF.

This clone was seen just once. The V and J genes are TRBV6-1 and TRBJ1-2; possibly TRBD1 for D (6 bases). The CDR3 consists of 14 residues. V lost 3 bases and J 5 bases, leaving 13 bases between the germline ends. Germline CDR1 reads MNHNS; CDR2 reads SASEGT. CDR3 sequence reads: CASSESGVLYGYTF. The CDR3 nucleotides are TGTGCCAGCAGTGAGTCAGGGGTGTTGTATGGCTACACCTTC.

The V call is TRBV5-1, the J call TRBJ2-2, with 15 bases identical to TRBD2. CDR3 length: 18 amino acids. After removal of 4 bases from V and 2 bases from J, the junction contained 6 bases not matched to a gene. The germline V gene encodes CDR1 SGHRS and CDR2 YFSETQ. This chain's CDR3 is CASSEGLAGGGNTGELFF. The CDR3 coding sequence is TGCGCCAGCAGCGAAGGACTAGCGGGAGGGGGAAACACCGGGGAGCTGTTTTTT.